The 9 T cell receptor beta chains listed next were all sequenced from one sample in a study of CD8+CD57+ T cells in acquired aplastic anemia. Genomic DNA provided the template from which TCR beta VDJ and CDR3 profiles were obtained. TCRdb reanalysed the reads using MiXCR and keeps one entry per CDR3 protein. This sample has 250,000 to 300,000 distinct CDR3 sequences, with 55% to 65% found just once. The sequenced material came from sorted CD4+, CD8+, or CD8+CD57+ T cells (not recorded which) from PBMCs. The receptor set was obtained from a human donor with severe aplastic anemia or a healthy control (not recorded which).

This chain uses TRBV5-1 with TRBJ2-3; D tentatively reads TRBD1 or TRBD2 (5 bases each). Germline CDR1 is SGHRS and CDR2 is YFSETQ. The CDR3 is made up of 16 amino acids. Trimming removed 4 bases from V and 4 bases from J, with 19 bases in between. The CDR3 region has the DNA TGCGCCAGCAGCCCCGGGACCAATACCCAAGCAGATACGCAGTATTTT. It encodes CASSPGTNTQADTQYF.

The V and J genes are TRBV6-5 and TRBJ1-5, with D possibly TRBD1 on 5 matching bases. The germline V gene encodes CDR1 MNHEY and CDR2 SVGAGI. This CDR3 is 17 amino acids long. Trimming cost V 7 bases and J 2 bases, with 21 bases left between them. CDR3 amino acids: CASTPLGGVVGNQPQHF. The CDR3 bases are TGTGCCAGCACCCCCTTGGGGGGGGTAGTCGGCAATCAGCCCCAGCATTTT.

This clonotype was recorded many times. The chain has TRBV4-3 and TRBJ1-4; TRBD1 aligns across 7 bases. The CDR3 is 15 amino acids. V lost 1 base and J lost 8; bases outside the gene matches: 7. Germline V gene lookup returns CDR1 LGHNA and CDR2 YSLEER. CDR3 DNA: TGCGCCAGCAGCCAAGGCTACAGGGGAGGGGAAAAACTGTTTTTT. Translation gives CASSQGYRGGEKLFF.

This clonotype has more than one count but fewer than ten. This chain connects TRBV29-1 to TRBJ2-5, with D perhaps TRBD1 (6 bases). There are 11 residues in the CDR3. The germline V gene has CDR1 SQVTM and CDR2 ANQGSEA. V was clipped by 8 bases and J by 4 bases, with 11 bases between them. The CDR3 sequence: CSLDSRETQYF. CDR3 nucleotides: TGCAGCTTGGACAGCCGAGAGACCCAGTACTTC. The full variable domain, with the rest looked up from reference TRBV29-1 and TRBJ2-5, is SAVISQKPSRDICQRGTSLTIQCQVDSQVTMMFWYRQQPGQSLTLIATANQGSEATYESGFVIDKFPISRPNLTFSTLTVSNMSPEDSSIYLCSLDSRETQYFGPGTRLLVL.

A single count supports this clonotype. The V and J genes are TRBV20-1 and TRBJ1-1; tentative D call: TRBD1 (6 bases). CDR3 size: 16 residues. Trimming shortened V by 3 bases and J by 6 bases, and 23 bases separated the two germline ends. Germline V gene lookup returns CDR1 DFQATT and CDR2 SNEGSKA (reference sequence). This CDR3 reads CSARIPPGGQGAEAFF. The CDR3 DNA reads as TGCAGTGCTAGGATCCCACCGGGGGGCCAGGGCGCTGAAGCTTTCTTT.

The chain combines TRBV7-9 with TRBJ2-1; no reliable D call. Germline assignment: CDR1 SEHNR and CDR2 FQNEAQ (reference sequence). CDR3 length: 12 amino acids. Trimming took off 3 bases at V and 5 bases at J, with 5 bases between the two ends. Here the CDR3 reads CASSFRNNEQFF. CDR3 sequence (DNA): TGTGCCAGCAGCTTCCGAAACAATGAGCAGTTCTTC.

This clonotype has a handful of counts. The V gene is TRBV25-1, the J gene TRBJ1-6, with 9 bases that match TRBD1. Germline CDR1 and CDR2: MGHDK and SYGVNS. Germline trimming cut 4 bases from V and 6 bases from J; bases unmatched to any gene: 10. CDR3 length: 17 residues. The CDR3 sequence: CASSGTKGQGINSPLHF. DNA for the CDR3: TGTGCCAGCAGTGGCACAAAAGGACAGGGGATTAATTCACCCCTCCACTTT. Full variable domain (missing parts from reference TRBV25-1 and TRBJ1-6): EADIYQTPRYLVIGTGKKITLECSQTMGHDKMYWYQQDPGMELHLIHYSYGVNSTEKGDLSSESTVSRIRTEHFPLTLESARPSHTSQYLCASSGTKGQGINSPLHFGNGTRLTVT.

The chain uses TRBV20-1 and TRBJ2-1; possibly TRBD2 for D (6 bases). V gave up 1 base and J gave up 3 bases, with 16 bases separating them. The CDR3 is 16 residues long. CDR1 DFQATT and CDR2 SNEGSKA come from the germline V gene (reference sequence). DNA for the CDR3: TGCAGTGCTAGAGGCTCAGGGCGGGGTTACTACAATGAGCAGTTCTTC. Encoded protein: CSARGSGRGYYNEQFF.

Points on this clonotype: This CDR3 fails to terminate in the conserved phenylalanine or tryptophan, so it likely reflects a read error. The chain employs TRBV30 and TRBJ1-5, with TRBD1 matching over 7 bases. The germline V gene has CDR1 GTSNPN and CDR2 SVGIG (reference sequence). The CDR3 loop spans 14 amino acids. V shed 0 bases and J 6 bases; nucleotides not matched to a gene: 5. The CDR3 sequence: CAWSVGGPGQPQHC. DNA of the CDR3: TGTGCCTGGAGTGTAGGGGGCCCTGGTCAGCCCCAGCATTGT.